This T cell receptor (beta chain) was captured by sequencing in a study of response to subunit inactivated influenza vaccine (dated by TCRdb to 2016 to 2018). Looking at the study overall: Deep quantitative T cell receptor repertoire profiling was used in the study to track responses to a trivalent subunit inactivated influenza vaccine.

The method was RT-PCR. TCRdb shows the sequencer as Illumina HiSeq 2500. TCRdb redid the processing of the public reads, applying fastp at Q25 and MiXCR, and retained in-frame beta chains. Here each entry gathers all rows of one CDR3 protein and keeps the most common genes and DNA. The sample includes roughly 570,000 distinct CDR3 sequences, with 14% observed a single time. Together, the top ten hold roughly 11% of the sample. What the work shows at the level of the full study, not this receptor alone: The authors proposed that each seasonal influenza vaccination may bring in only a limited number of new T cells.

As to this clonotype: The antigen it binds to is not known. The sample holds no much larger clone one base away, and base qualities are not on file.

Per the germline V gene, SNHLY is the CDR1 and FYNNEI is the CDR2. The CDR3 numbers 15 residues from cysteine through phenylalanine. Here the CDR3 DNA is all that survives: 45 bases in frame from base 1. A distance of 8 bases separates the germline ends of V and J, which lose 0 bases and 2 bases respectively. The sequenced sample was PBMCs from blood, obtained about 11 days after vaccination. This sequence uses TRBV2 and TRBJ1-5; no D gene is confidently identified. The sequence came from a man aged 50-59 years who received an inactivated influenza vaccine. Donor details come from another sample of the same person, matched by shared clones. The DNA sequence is TGTGCCAGCAGTGAAGCGCCGGAGGGCAATCAGCCCCAGCATTTT. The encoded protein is CASSEAPEGNQPQHF.